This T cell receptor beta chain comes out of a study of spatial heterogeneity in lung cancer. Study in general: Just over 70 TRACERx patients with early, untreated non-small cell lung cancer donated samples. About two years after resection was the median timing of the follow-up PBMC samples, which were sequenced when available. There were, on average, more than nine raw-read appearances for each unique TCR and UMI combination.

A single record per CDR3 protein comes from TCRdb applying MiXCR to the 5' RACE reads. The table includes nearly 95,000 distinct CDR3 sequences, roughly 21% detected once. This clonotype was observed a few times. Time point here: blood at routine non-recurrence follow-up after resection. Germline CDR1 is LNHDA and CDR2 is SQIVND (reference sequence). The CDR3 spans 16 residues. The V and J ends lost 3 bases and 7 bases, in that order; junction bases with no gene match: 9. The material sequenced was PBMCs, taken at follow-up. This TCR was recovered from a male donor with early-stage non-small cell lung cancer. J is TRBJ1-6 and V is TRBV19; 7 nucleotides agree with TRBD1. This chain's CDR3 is CASSIPATGRNSPLHF. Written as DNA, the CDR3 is TGTGCCAGTAGTATCCCCGCGACAGGGCGGAATTCACCCCTCCACTTT.